Here is one TCR beta chain with its context. What it binds is unknown. The PCR made use of 60 Vbeta and 13 Jbeta primers. In the source study's methods: Later analysis identified tens of millions of unique TCR beta chains, roughly 11 million shared. The protocol was immunoSEQ multiplex PCR, while the TCRdb copy is restricted to in-frame clones and leaves out a portion. For V, J and clone size, that table is used; D and trimming come from the DNA. The specimen's table records 150,000 to 200,000 clones. These data originate in a study of cytomegalovirus exposure and HLA in healthy donors. Study at large: As released early, the data held roughly 85 million unique TCRs from HLA-typed donors. Study conclusions and caveats: The likely origin of a cluster of highly shared sequence variants was a sequencing artifact.

The germline V gene encodes CDR1 MGHRA and CDR2 YSYEKL. V was pared by 0 bases and J by 5 bases, with 20 bases between. This CDR3 comprises 17 residues. This receptor was taken from a woman between 18 and 30 years old in good health and CMV-seropositive. The V and J genes are TRBV4-1 and TRBJ2-7, with TRBD2 as a possible D gene (6 bases). Sequencing used PBMCs. The CDR3 region has the DNA TGCGCCAGCAGCCAAGAAGGTGCGGGGACGGCCATCGACGAGCAGTACTTC. Translating it yields CASSQEGAGTAIDEQYF.